This T cell receptor (beta chain) appears in the sequencing data of a study of cytomegalovirus exposure and HLA in healthy donors. PCR primers comprised 60 Vbeta and 13 Jbeta primers. This table comes from immunoSEQ multiplex PCR, and its TCRdb copy is limited to in-frame clones, with some not included. The clone table shows roughly 65,000 clones, with the ten largest holding about 15%. Worth noting for this clone: Its antigen remains unknown.

General study results and limits: As a later analysis revealed, most CMV-associated TCR beta chains appeared HLA-restricted. Researchers catalogued roughly 150 TCR beta chains as cytomegalovirus-associated. Sequences of the TCR beta chain were said to predict the HLA-A and HLA-B alleles of most subjects accurately.

Germline V gene data show CDR1 as SGHRS and CDR2 as YFSETQ. This CDR3 spans 16 amino acids. The trim removed 0 bases at V and 5 bases at J, leaving 8 bases unmatched. The V and J genes are TRBV5-1 and TRBJ2-7; TRBD2 aligns across 10 bases. This TCR was sampled from a boy aged 10-17 years in good health and CMV-seronegative. The sequenced sample consisted of PBMCs. CDR3 in amino acids: CASSLGLAGGRHEQYF. CDR3 in DNA: TGCGCCAGCAGCTTGGGATTAGCGGGAGGCCGCCACGAGCAGTACTTC.